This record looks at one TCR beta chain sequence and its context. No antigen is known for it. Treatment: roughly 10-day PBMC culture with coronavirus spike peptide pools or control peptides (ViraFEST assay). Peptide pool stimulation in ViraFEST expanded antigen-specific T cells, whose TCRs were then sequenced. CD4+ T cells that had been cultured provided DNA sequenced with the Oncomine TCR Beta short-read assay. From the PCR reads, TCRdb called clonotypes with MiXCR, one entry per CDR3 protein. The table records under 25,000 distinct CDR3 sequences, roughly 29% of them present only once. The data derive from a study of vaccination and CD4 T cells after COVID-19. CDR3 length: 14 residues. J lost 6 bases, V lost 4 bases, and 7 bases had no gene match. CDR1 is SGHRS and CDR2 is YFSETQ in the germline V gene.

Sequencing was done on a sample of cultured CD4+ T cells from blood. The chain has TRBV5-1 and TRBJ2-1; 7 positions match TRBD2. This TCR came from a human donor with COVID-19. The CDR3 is CASSTGLETNEQFF. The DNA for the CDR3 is TGCGCCAGCAGCACCGGACTAGAAACCAATGAGCAGTTCTTC.